The 30 T cell receptor beta chains below come from one sample, sequenced in a study of CD8 T cells in ankylosing spondylitis. A single record per CDR3 protein comes from TCRdb applying MiXCR to the 5' RACE reads. The table includes 250,000 or so distinct CDR3 sequences, more than 20% detected once. Input material: blood, either unsorted or a sorted T cell fraction (not recorded which). The receptors were sampled from a male donor with ankylosing spondylitis or in good health (not recorded which).

This clonotype came up many times. V gene TRBV12-3 or TRBV12-4 combines with J gene TRBJ2-2, with D perhaps TRBD1 (5 bases). The CDR3 loop spans 17 amino acids. V gave up 5 bases and J gave up 2 bases, with 18 bases separating them. The CDR3 bases are TGTGCCAGCAGTCCAGGGTCCTACTTCGTTAACACCGGGGAGCTGTTTTTT. Its protein is CASSPGSYFVNTGELFF.

V usage is TRBV20-1 and J usage is TRBJ2-5; 16 nucleotides match TRBD2. Trimming at V came to 3 bases and at J to 4 bases, leaving 2 bases not matched to a gene. The CDR3 sequence is 15 residues long. Germline CDR1 reads DFQATT; CDR2 reads SNEGSKA (reference sequence). CDR3 nucleotides: TGCAGTGCTAGGGGACTAGCGGGGGGGACAGAGACCCAGTACTTC. Its protein product is CSARGLAGGTETQYF.

The table lists this clonotype with many counts. This chain uses TRBV20-1 with TRBJ2-3; D perhaps matches TRBD2 (5 bases). The CDR3 is 16 residues long. Germline CDR1 is DFQATT and CDR2 is SNEGSKA (reference sequence). Between the trimmed V and J ends, which lost 3 bases and 2 bases, there was a span of 18 bases. This CDR3 is CSARFGRGWDTDTQYF. For the CDR3, the DNA is TGCAGTGCTAGGTTCGGCCGGGGTTGGGACACAGATACGCAGTATTTT.

The chain employs TRBV20-1 and TRBJ2-5; D is unclear. The CDR3 consists of 16 residues. Germline assignment: CDR1 DFQATT and CDR2 SNEGSKA (reference sequence). V lost 6 bases to trimming and J lost 3 bases, with 23 bases between them. CDR3 region: CSAPAVRLMAKETQYF. The DNA of the CDR3 is TGCAGTGCCCCGGCTGTACGACTGATGGCCAAAGAGACCCAGTACTTC.

The chain has TRBV27 and TRBJ2-1; TRBD2 aligns across 9 bases. Germline CDR1 is MNHEY and CDR2 is SMNVEV (reference sequence). The length of the CDR3 is 17 residues. With 4 bases clipped from V and 6 bases from J, the junction kept 13 bases outside the gene matches. CDR3 amino acids: CASSSPRGAGGTNEQFF. The CDR3 DNA reads as TGTGCCAGCAGTTCACCTCGGGGAGCGGGGGGTACCAATGAGCAGTTCTTC.

This chain links TRBV3-1 with TRBJ2-7; D remains ambiguous. V was clipped by 11 bases and J by 3 bases, with 20 bases between them. The V gene's germline CDR1 is LGHDT and CDR2 YNNKEL (reference sequence). The CDR3 covers 14 residues. The CDR3, as DNA: TGTGCCTCCCCCTTCCCTTGGCCTAACTACGAGCAGTACTTC. It specifies CASPFPWPNYEQYF.

The rearrangement uses TRBV5-6 and TRBJ2-5; TRBD2 aligns across 7 bases. CDR3 size: 14 residues. The V gene end was trimmed by 3 bases and the J gene end by 7 bases; junction bases not matched to a gene: 9. Looked up from germline, CDR1 is SGHDT and CDR2 is YYEEEE. CDR3 nucleotide sequence: TGTGCCAGCAGCTCGCGGGGGACCTTGGGGACCCAGTACTTC. Translation gives CASSSRGTLGTQYF.

V and J are TRBV7-6 and TRBJ1-1; TRBD1 aligns across 10 bases. The CDR3 spans 15 residues. Germline CDR1 SGHVS, CDR2 FNYEAQ. J lost 4 bases, V lost 5 bases, and 7 bases had no gene match. CDR3 bases: TGTGCCAGCAGCACCCGACAGGGGGCGGGCACTGAAGCTTTCTTT. This encodes CASSTRQGAGTEAFF.

Ten or more counts support this clonotype. The chain carries TRBV10-3 and TRBJ2-1; tentative D call: TRBD2 (5 bases). V gave up 6 bases and J gave up 5 bases, with 11 bases separating them. Germline CDR1 and CDR2: ENHRY and SYGVKD. The CDR3 sequence is 13 residues long. CDR3 residues: CAIRTGSHNEQFF. CDR3 coding DNA: TGTGCCATCAGGACTGGGAGTCACAATGAGCAGTTCTTC.

This clonotype came up many times. The rearrangement uses TRBV12-3 or TRBV12-4 and TRBJ2-3, with 11 bases identical to TRBD1. The ends lost 3 bases at V and 2 bases at J; junction bases unmatched: 7. This CDR3 contains 17 residues. The CDR3 nucleotides read TGTGCCAGCAGTTTTCACCCCGGACAGGGGGCCACAGATACGCAGTATTTT. Its translation: CASSFHPGQGATDTQYF.

V usage is TRBV20-1 and J usage is TRBJ2-2, with 8 bases lining up with TRBD2. This CDR3 region has 15 residues. The ends lost 3 bases at V and 4 bases at J; junction bases unmatched: 7. Germline-derived CDR1 and CDR2 are DFQATT and SNEGSKA (reference sequence). CDR3 region: CSASVGGASTGELFF. As DNA, the CDR3 is TGCAGTGCTAGTGTCGGGGGGGCGAGCACCGGGGAGCTGTTTTTT.

The table lists this clonotype with a few counts. The V and J genes are TRBV20-1 and TRBJ2-7; 16 bases are a match to TRBD2. This CDR3 is built from 17 residues. Germline assignment: CDR1 DFQATT and CDR2 SNEGSKA (reference sequence). With 3 bases clipped from V and 4 bases from J, the junction kept 9 bases outside the gene matches. CDR3 loop: CSASDGTSGGASYEQYF. The CDR3 nucleotides read TGCAGTGCTAGCGACGGGACTAGCGGGGGGGCTTCTTACGAGCAGTACTTC.

This clonotype has just a few counts. The chain has TRBV20-1 and TRBJ2-4; 9 positions agree with TRBD1. The length of the CDR3 is 14 residues. V dropped 3 bases and J dropped 7; count of bases not matched to a gene: 7. The germline V gene has CDR1 DFQATT and CDR2 SNEGSKA (reference sequence). CDR3 sequence reads: CSARDRGGVNIQYF. The DNA for the CDR3 is TGCAGTGCTAGGGACAGGGGAGGGGTGAACATTCAGTACTTC.

V gene TRBV29-1 combines with J gene TRBJ2-1; 9 positions agree with TRBD2. V was pared by 2 bases and J by 2 bases, with 1 base of the junction left unmatched. CDR3 size: 14 residues. Germline values: CDR1 SQVTM, CDR2 ANQGSEA. In DNA, the CDR3 is TGCAGCGTTGAACTAGCGGGGCCCTACAATGAGCAGTTCTTC. Protein: CSVELAGPYNEQFF.

The chain joins TRBV20-1 to TRBJ2-6; D is undetermined. The CDR3 spans 16 residues. From germline, CDR1 is DFQATT and CDR2 SNEGSKA (reference sequence). V lost 4 bases and J lost 1, with 14 bases in between. Written as DNA, the CDR3 is TGCAGTGCTATAGCCCCCACAGCATCTGGGGCCAACGTCCTGACTTTC. As protein: CSAIAPTASGANVLTF.

The rearrangement joins TRBV7-2 to TRBJ2-5; no definite D call. V was pared by 1 base and J by 4 bases, with 10 bases between. Germline V gene sequence: CDR1 SGHTA, CDR2 FQGNSA. The CDR3 length is 14 residues. The CDR3 coding sequence is TGTGCCAGCAGCTTAGTAGGGTTCGGAGAGACCCAGTACTTC. This gives the protein CASSLVGFGETQYF.

This clonotype has a count of ten or more. The chain joins TRBV28 to TRBJ1-2; maybe TRBD1 (6 bases). This CDR3 contains 13 residues. CDR1 and CDR2 from the germline V gene are MDHEN and SYDVKM. Trimming removed 7 bases from V and 3 bases from J, with 12 bases in between. The CDR3, as DNA: TGTGCCAGCATCCCCGGGACATACTATGGCTACACCTTC. As protein: CASIPGTYYGYTF.

The chain combines TRBV7-9 with TRBJ2-1; 9 bases match TRBD1. V trimming: 6 bases; J trimming: 4 bases; junction bases outside the gene matches: 4. Per germline, CDR1 SEHNR and CDR2 FQNEAQ (reference sequence). This CDR3 comprises 14 residues. This CDR3 reads CASRLGTGYNEQFF. The CDR3 nucleotides are TGTGCCAGCAGGCTGGGGACAGGGTACAATGAGCAGTTCTTC.

Written as DNA, the CDR3 is TGCAGTGCTAGAGCCCCTGGACGGACCAGCTCCTACGAGCAGTACTTC. Translating it yields CSARAPGRTSSYEQYF. The chain couples TRBV20-1 to TRBJ2-7; D call uncertain. Germline-derived CDR1 and CDR2 are DFQATT and SNEGSKA (reference sequence). Trimming cost V 1 base and J 0 bases, with 16 bases left between them. The CDR3 covers 16 residues.

The V call is TRBV6-1, the J call TRBJ2-1; TRBD2 matches at 9 bases. The CDR3 contains 16 residues. V lost 4 bases to trimming and J lost 6 bases; unmatched junction nucleotides: 10. From germline, CDR1 is MNHNS and CDR2 SASEGT. CDR3 bases: TGTGCCAGCAGTGGGGGCCGCGGGGGGGCCTTCAATGAGCAGTTCTTC. This sequence encodes CASSGGRGGAFNEQFF.

In this sample, this clonotype turned up many times. The rearrangement links TRBV4-1 to TRBJ2-7; weak D call: TRBD1 (5 bases). Germline CDR1 reads MGHRA; CDR2 reads YSYEKL. Trimming left V 2 bases short and J 0 bases short, with 20 bases between. The CDR3 sequence is 18 residues long. CDR3 region: CASSQTQLGRDTSYEQYF. The CDR3 bases are TGCGCCAGCAGCCAAACCCAGTTAGGCAGGGATACCTCCTACGAGCAGTACTTC.

This clonotype has at least ten counts. V gene TRBV20-1 combines with J gene TRBJ2-7; 9 bases are a match to TRBD1. Germline lookup yields CDR1 DFQATT and CDR2 SNEGSKA (reference sequence). The CDR3 length is 14 residues. Unmatched junction bases numbered 10, after V lost 3 bases and J lost 7 bases. This CDR3 is CSARATGGLEEQYF. CDR3 in DNA: TGCAGTGCTAGGGCGACAGGGGGATTGGAGGAGCAGTACTTC.

In this sample, this clonotype turned up a few times. The rearrangement joins TRBV7-8 to TRBJ1-6, with a weak D call TRBD1 (6 bases). This CDR3 comprises 16 residues. Germline V gives CDR1 SGHVS, CDR2 FQNEAQ. V shed 5 bases and J shed 5 bases, with 16 bases lying between them. This CDR3 is CASSPNQAGDNSPLHF. The CDR3, as DNA: TGTGCCAGCAGCCCCAACCAAGCAGGGGATAATTCACCCCTCCACTTT.

The CDR3 sequence: CASSLGVTSYEQYF. The CDR3 DNA reads TGTGCCAGCAGCTTAGGGGTAACATCCTACGAGCAGTACTTC. V is TRBV7-2 and J is TRBJ2-7; D is unclear. V lost 1 base to trimming and J lost 1 base, with 8 bases between them. The CDR3 loop spans 14 amino acids. Germline assignment: CDR1 SGHTA and CDR2 FQGNSA.

This clonotype was detected ten times or more. This rearrangement joins TRBV28 to TRBJ2-3; 12 bases fit TRBD2. Germline values: CDR1 MDHEN, CDR2 SYDVKM. V lost 5 bases to trimming and J lost 1 base; unmatched junction nucleotides: 4. This CDR3 is built from 16 residues. This CDR3 is CASSPSSGGGTDTQYF. CDR3 nucleotide sequence: TGTGCCAGCAGTCCCTCTAGCGGGGGGGGCACAGATACGCAGTATTTT.

The genes are TRBV6-6 and TRBJ2-2; no firm D call. The CDR3 is 12 amino acids. Germline CDR1 and CDR2: MNHNY and SVGAGI (reference sequence). The ends were cut back, 2 bases at V and 6 bases at J, with 4 bases in the middle. The CDR3 loop reads CASSYEAGELFF. The CDR3 coding sequence is TGTGCCAGCAGTTACGAGGCCGGGGAGCTGTTTTTT.

This clonotype was detected a few times. The V and J genes are TRBV20-1 and TRBJ2-1; TRBD2 matches at 9 bases. J lost 9 bases, V lost 2 bases, and 5 bases had no gene match. Germline values: CDR1 DFQATT, CDR2 SNEGSKA (reference sequence). The CDR3 runs to 13 residues. CDR3 nucleotide sequence: TGCAGTGCTAGACCGGGACTAGCTGGTGAGCAGTTCTTC. Protein sequence: CSARPGLAGEQFF.

The chain joins TRBV20-1 to TRBJ2-7; possibly TRBD2 for D (6 bases). CDR1 and CDR2 (germline): DFQATT, SNEGSKA (reference sequence). The CDR3 runs to 12 residues. CDR3: CSVSGEHYEQYF. The CDR3 DNA follows: TGCAGCGTCTCGGGGGAACACTACGAGCAGTACTTC.

The table lists this clonotype with a few counts. The chain carries TRBV20-1 and TRBJ2-5; 9 bases are shared with TRBD2. Trimming cost V 3 bases and J 4 bases; bases outside gene matches: 18. The CDR3 has 18 amino acids. CDR1 is DFQATT, CDR2 SNEGSKA, per germline (reference sequence). In nucleotides, the CDR3 is TGCAGTGCTAGTGATAGTGCTAGCGGGGCCCAGGGGGTAGAGACCCAGTACTTC. It encodes CSASDSASGAQGVETQYF.

This clonotype was detected many times. This chain connects TRBV12-3 or TRBV12-4 to TRBJ1-4, with TRBD1 as a possible D gene (6 bases). This CDR3 contains 15 residues. V lost 5 bases and J lost 3, with 13 bases in between. The CDR3 DNA follows: TGTGCCAGCAGTCAACAGGGTCGGGCTAATGAAAAACTGTTTTTT. Amino acids: CASSQQGRANEKLFF.